The 2 T cell receptor beta chains below come from one sample, sequenced in a study of T cells in Graves' hyperthyroidism and ophthalmopathy. RNA transcripts served as the template for amplifying TCR beta CDR3 regions. TCR CDR3 underwent first-round RT-PCR with the HTBI primer set. TCRdb reprocessed the multiplex PCR reads with MiXCR, giving one entry per CDR3 protein. The data show 350,000 to 400,000 distinct CDR3 sequences, about a fifth seen once. The specimen sequenced was blood. Receptors were obtained from a woman between 18 and 30 years old with Graves' hyperthyroidism.

There are many counts of this clonotype. CDR3 DNA sequence: TGTGCCAGCAGTGATGAGGGACCGCGAACCGGGGAGCTGTTTTTT. Its translation is CASSDEGPRTGELFF. The chain joins TRBV6-1 to TRBJ2-2, with D possibly called TRBD1 or TRBD2 (5 bases each). The germline V gene has CDR1 MNHNS and CDR2 SASEGT. V was pared by 3 bases and J by 5 bases, with 13 bases between. The CDR3 sequence is 15 residues long.

This clonotype was detected many times. The chain links TRBV12-3 or TRBV12-4 to TRBJ1-2; D is ambiguous. The CDR3 consists of 12 residues. V lost 2 bases, J lost 7 bases, and 8 bases lay in between. CDR3 DNA: TGTGCCAGCAGTTTACGAGTTGGTGGCTACACCTTC. It translates to CASSLRVGGYTF.